A single sample is the source of the 6 T cell receptor beta chains below, sequenced in a study of blood T cells in healthy people across ages. Sample-barcoded 5' priming and a J-beta primer mix drove a second PCR of about 6 to 12 cycles. TCRdb reanalysed the 5' RACE reads using MiXCR and keeps one entry per CDR3 protein. This table holds about 640,000 distinct CDR3 sequences, 58% found once. The material sequenced was blood. The receptors originated from a man in his sixties in good health.

This clonotype showed up just a few times. The chain couples TRBV6-5 to TRBJ2-1, with D possibly being TRBD1 (6 bases). The V and J ends lost 4 bases and 9 bases respectively, with 19 bases between them. This CDR3 contains 15 residues. Germline V lookup: CDR1 MNHEY, CDR2 SVGAGI. CDR3 sequence reads: CASSWQGGLGGEQFF. The CDR3 DNA reads TGTGCCAGCAGTTGGCAGGGCGGATTAGGGGGTGAGCAGTTCTTC.

This clonotype was seen only a few times. The chain couples TRBV2 to TRBJ1-2; possibly TRBD1 for D (6 bases). The V gene's germline CDR1 is SNHLY and CDR2 FYNNEI. This CDR3 is 15 amino acids long. The V end was cut by 2 bases, the J end by 6 bases, with 16 bases between. The CDR3 DNA follows: TGTGCCAGCAGTGAAAGTTTTCCTACAGGGAATGGCTACACCTTC. This encodes CASSESFPTGNGYTF.

This sequence joins TRBV10-3 and TRBJ2-5, with 12 nucleotides matching TRBD2. This CDR3 is 15 amino acids long. Germline V gene data show CDR1 as ENHRY and CDR2 as SYGVKD. The V segment lost 8 bases and the J segment 5 bases; nucleotides outside the gene matches: 9. The CDR3: CAIGELAGGPETQYF. CDR3 nucleotide sequence: TGTGCCATCGGAGAGCTAGCGGGGGGGCCGGAGACCCAGTACTTC.

This clonotype appeared a single time. The V call is TRBV20-1, the J call TRBJ1-5, with 11 bases identical to TRBD1. J lost 3 bases, V lost 2 bases, and 9 bases had no gene match. The CDR3 has 17 residues. Germline V gene lookup returns CDR1 DFQATT and CDR2 SNEGSKA (reference sequence). The CDR3, as DNA: TGCAGTGCTAGACCTTCTGGGACAGGGGGTAACAATCAGCCCCAGCATTTT. This encodes CSARPSGTGGNNQPQHF.

This clonotype was found a few times. CDR3 DNA: TGCAGCGTTGCGCAGGGAACATGGGTAGAAAAACTGTTTTTT. Residues: CSVAQGTWVEKLFF. J is TRBJ1-4 and V is TRBV29-1, with D perhaps TRBD1 (5 bases). The CDR3 extends over 14 amino acids. In germline, CDR1 is SQVTM, CDR2 ANQGSEA. V shed 4 bases and J shed 8 bases, with 17 bases lying between them.

CDR3 sequence reads: CSATGTSGGAGYNEQFF. CDR3 sequence (DNA): TGCAGTGCGACCGGGACTAGCGGGGGGGCAGGCTACAATGAGCAGTTCTTC. The chain is built from TRBV20-1 and TRBJ2-1; 16 positions agree with TRBD2. This CDR3 contains 17 residues. The germline V gene has CDR1 DFQATT and CDR2 SNEGSKA (reference sequence). J lost 3 bases, V lost 6 bases, and 8 bases had no gene match.